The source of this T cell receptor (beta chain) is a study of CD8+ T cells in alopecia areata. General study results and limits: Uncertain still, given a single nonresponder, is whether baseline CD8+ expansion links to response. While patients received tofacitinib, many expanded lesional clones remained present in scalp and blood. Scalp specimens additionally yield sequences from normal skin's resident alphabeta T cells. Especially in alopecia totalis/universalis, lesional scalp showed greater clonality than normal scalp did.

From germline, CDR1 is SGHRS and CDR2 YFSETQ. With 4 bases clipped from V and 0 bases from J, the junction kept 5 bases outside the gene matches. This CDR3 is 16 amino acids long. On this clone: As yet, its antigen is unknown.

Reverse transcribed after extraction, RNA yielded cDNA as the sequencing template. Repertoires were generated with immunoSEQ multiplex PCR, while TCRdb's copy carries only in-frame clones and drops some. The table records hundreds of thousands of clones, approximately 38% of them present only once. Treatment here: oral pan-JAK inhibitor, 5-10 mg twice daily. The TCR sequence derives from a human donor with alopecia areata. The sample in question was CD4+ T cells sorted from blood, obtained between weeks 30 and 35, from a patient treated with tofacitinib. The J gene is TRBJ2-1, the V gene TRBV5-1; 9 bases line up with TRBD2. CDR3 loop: CASSPRTSDSYNEQFF. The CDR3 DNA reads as TGCGCCAGCAGCCCCCGGACTAGCGACTCCTACAATGAGCAGTTCTTC.